This is a list of T cell receptor beta chains from one sample in a study of blood T cell repertoires in COVID-19. Measured with immunoSEQ multiplex PCR; TCRdb has only the in-frame clones, and not every one. The sample contains about 150,000 clones, around 91% of which appear only once. Sequenced material: peripheral blood. All receptors derive from a woman in her sixties or seventies with active COVID-19. The CDR3 runs from the conserved cysteine through the conserved F or W. A D gene is named only where the DNA matches it firmly. Not all rows give a size; the values are once, few, many and, for expanded clones, a class.

D: TRBD2
J: TRBJ2-1
size: -
V: TRBV28
CDR3: CASSFPPGLAGGPTVRKTRPFF
DNA: TGTGCCAGCAGTTTTCCTCCGGGACTAGCGGGAGGGCCCACCGTTCGTAAAACGCGGCCGTTCTTC

D: -
J: TRBJ2-2
size: -
V: TRBV4-3
CDR3: CASSLTSSVGELFF
DNA: TGCGCCAGCAGCTTGACTTCGAGCGTCGGGGAGCTGTTTTTT

D: TRBD1
J: TRBJ1-4
size: few
V: TRBV7-9
CDR3: CASSLEGGAGEKLFF
DNA: TGTGCCAGCAGCTTAGAAGGGGGCGCGGGTGAAAAACTGTTTTTT

D: TRBD2
J: TRBJ2-7
size: -
V: TRBV7-8
CDR3: CASSLGLAGDPYEQYF
DNA: TGTGCCAGCAGCTTAGGGCTAGCGGGAGACCCCTACGAGCAGTACTTC

D: -
J: TRBJ1-2
size: -
V: TRBV19
CDR3: CASSSTVNYGYTF
DNA: TGTGCCAGTAGTTCGACAGTAAACTATGGCTACACCTTC

D: TRBD2
J: TRBJ2-3
size: -
V: TRBV19
CDR3: CASSIDRTSGRRTDTQYF
DNA: TGTGCCAGTAGTATAGATCGGACTAGCGGAAGACGCACAGATACGCAGTATTTT

D: TRBD2
J: TRBJ2-3
size: once
V: TRBV5-4
CDR3: CASSFGGNSRALDTQYF
DNA: TGTGCCAGCAGCTTCGGGGGGAACTCGAGAGCCCTTGATACGCAGTATTTT

D: -
J: TRBJ2-6
size: -
V: TRBV18
CDR3: CASSPSPGHRSGANVLTF
DNA: TGTGCCAGCTCACCATCGCCGGGACACCGCTCTGGGGCCAACGTCCTGACTTTC

D: TRBD1
J: TRBJ2-7
size: few
V: TRBV28
CDR3: CASAGGVGHEQYF
DNA: TGTGCCAGCGCAGGGGGCGTGGGCCACGAGCAGTACTTC

D: -
J: TRBJ1-4
size: -
V: TRBV7-6
CDR3: CASSRTRDIRQANEKLFF
DNA: TGTGCCAGCAGCCGGACCAGGGACATTAGGCAAGCTAATGAAAAACTGTTTTTT

D: -
J: TRBJ2-5
size: -
V: TRBV4-2
CDR3: CASSPEGTLLPETQYF
DNA: TGTGCCAGCAGCCCCGAGGGGACTCTTCTCCCAGAGACCCAGTACTTC

D: -
J: TRBJ2-3
size: -
V: TRBV21-1
CDR3: CASLGTSGPQITDTQYF
DNA: TGTGCCAGCCTTGGGACTAGCGGCCCTCAGATCACAGATACGCAGTATTTT

D: TRBD1
J: TRBJ1-1
size: -
V: TRBV7-9
CDR3: CASSLTGGVNTEAFF
DNA: TGTGCCAGCAGCTTAACAGGGGGCGTTAACACTGAAGCTTTCTTT

D: TRBD2
J: TRBJ2-7
size: -
V: TRBV28
CDR3: CASSFGTSGSLEQYF
DNA: TGTGCCAGCAGTTTCGGGACTAGCGGGAGTTTAGAGCAGTACTTC

D: -
J: TRBJ2-6
size: -
V: TRBV7-6
CDR3: CASSLVGTPGFGANVLTF
DNA: TGTGCCAGCAGCTTAGTTGGGACACCTGGCTTTGGGGCCAACGTCCTGACTTTC

D: TRBD2
J: TRBJ2-1
size: -
V: TRBV11-2
CDR3: CASSVISGTSREQFF
DNA: TGTGCCAGCAGCGTCATTAGCGGGACGTCGCGGGAGCAGTTCTTC

D: TRBD2
J: TRBJ2-7
size: -
V: TRBV5-1
CDR3: CASSPGGSSGSNEQYF
DNA: TGCGCCAGCAGCCCGGGAGGCTCTAGCGGGAGCAACGAGCAGTACTTC

D: TRBD2
J: TRBJ2-1
size: -
V: TRBV14
CDR3: CASTIGLAGWDEQFF
DNA: TGTGCCAGCACCATAGGACTAGCGGGGTGGGATGAGCAGTTCTTC

D: -
J: TRBJ2-1
size: -
V: TRBV4-2
CDR3: CASSQGGLVEPSNEQFF
DNA: TGTGCCAGCAGCCAAGGCGGTTTAGTCGAGCCGAGCAATGAGCAGTTCTTC

D: -
J: TRBJ2-2
size: -
V: TRBV11-2
CDR3: CASSSGDLRFTGELFF
DNA: TGTGCCAGCAGCTCGGGGGACTTACGTTTCACCGGGGAGCTGTTTTTT

D: -
J: TRBJ1-2
size: -
V: TRBV5-1
CDR3: CASSLDIRNYGYTF
DNA: TGCGCCAGCAGCTTAGACATCCGGAACTATGGCTACACCTTC

D: -
J: TRBJ2-7
size: once
V: TRBV11-2
CDR3: CASSSYYEQYF
DNA: TGTGCCAGCAGCAGCTACTACGAGCAGTACTTC

D: -
J: TRBJ2-1
size: -
V: TRBV7-3
CDR3: CASSPSASSYNEQFF
DNA: TGTGCCAGCAGCCCAAGCGCGAGCTCCTACAATGAGCAGTTCTTC

D: TRBD1
J: TRBJ1-5
size: -
V: TRBV7-2
CDR3: CASSLAPRRDRGRSNQPQHF
DNA: TGTGCCAGCAGCTTAGCGCCGCGGAGGGACAGGGGGCGGAGCAATCAGCCCCAGCATTTT

D: TRBD1
J: TRBJ1-1
size: -
V: TRBV6-2/TRBV6-3
CDR3: CASSWDRWGMNTEAFF
DNA: TGTGCCAGCAGTTGGGACAGGTGGGGGATGAACACTGAAGCTTTCTTT

D: TRBD2
J: TRBJ2-5
size: -
V: TRBV16
CDR3: CASSLSGGPYQETQYF
DNA: TGTGCCAGCAGCCTCAGCGGGGGGCCCTACCAAGAGACCCAGTACTTC